A single sample gave rise to the 8 T cell receptor beta chains below, sequenced in a study of response to subunit inactivated influenza vaccine. TCRdb called the RT-PCR reads again in MiXCR, with one record for every CDR3 protein. Of about 650,000 distinct CDR3 sequences listed, 11% to 15% are singletons. Material: PBMCs from blood, obtained 14 to 15 days before vaccination. The origin of the receptors is a man aged 45 to 65 who received an inactivated influenza vaccine.

This clonotype came up a few times. This chain connects TRBV29-1 to TRBJ2-2; the D gene is possibly TRBD2 (6 bases). The germline V gene has CDR1 SQVTM and CDR2 ANQGSEA. CDR3 length: 14 residues. V shed 7 bases and J shed 7 bases, with 19 bases lying between them. This CDR3 is CSARGAPVDGELFF. Here the CDR3 DNA reads TGCAGCGCCCGCGGGGCGCCTGTGGACGGGGAGCTGTTTTTT.

The chain links TRBV20-1 to TRBJ2-3; D is ambiguous. Germline lookup yields CDR1 DFQATT and CDR2 SNEGSKA (reference sequence). The CDR3 covers 15 residues. Trimming pared 2 bases from V and 0 bases from J, leaving 12 bases between. This chain's CDR3 is CSARSPGSSTDTQYF. In DNA form, the CDR3 reads TGCAGTGCTAGATCCCCCGGATCTAGCACAGATACGCAGTATTTT.

This clonotype was picked up many times. The V and J genes are TRBV12-3 or TRBV12-4 and TRBJ1-1; D perhaps matches TRBD1 (5 bases). This CDR3 has 15 amino acids. V was pared by 4 bases and J by 1 base, with 13 bases between. The CDR3 region is CASSSRGGTNTEAFF. The CDR3 DNA reads TGTGCCAGCAGTTCCCGTGGAGGGACGAACACTGAAGCTTTCTTT.

This clonotype was detected a few times. The V gene is TRBV11-3, the J gene TRBJ2-3; D might be TRBD2 (6 bases). This CDR3 has 22 amino acids. Germline assignment: CDR1 SGHNT and CDR2 YENEEA. Trimming shortened V by 1 base and J by 2 bases, and 31 bases separated the two germline ends. The CDR3 bases are TGTGCCAGCAGCTTAGGGTGTACCATTCCGGTTTGCGGGGTCGAAACCACAGATACGCAGTATTTT. This gives the protein CASSLGCTIPVCGVETTDTQYF.

There are many counts of this clonotype. The chain uses TRBV10-3 and TRBJ1-6, with D hard to call. The CDR3 is made up of 13 amino acids. Germline CDR1 reads ENHRY; CDR2 reads SYGVKD. Trimming left V 0 bases short and J 9 bases short, with 6 bases between. The CDR3 here is CAISESEGSPLHF. DNA of the CDR3: TGTGCCATCAGTGAGTCGGAGGGTTCACCCCTCCACTTT.

This sequence joins TRBV24-1 and TRBJ1-1; weak D call: TRBD1 (5 bases). The CDR3 spans 13 residues. V lost 7 bases, J lost 4 bases, and 12 bases lay in between. CDR1 and CDR2 (germline): KGHDR, SFDVKD. CDR3 loop: CATRRGPATEAFF. DNA for the CDR3: TGTGCCACCAGACGGGGCCCGGCCACTGAAGCTTTCTTT.

The chain joins TRBV29-1 to TRBJ2-6, with D possibly being TRBD1 (5 bases). CDR3 size: 18 residues. CDR1 SQVTM and CDR2 ANQGSEA come from the germline V gene. Trimming left V 2 bases short and J 0 bases short, with 17 bases between. CDR3 protein: CSVESKTGWSSGANVLTF. In DNA, the CDR3 is TGCAGCGTTGAATCAAAAACAGGTTGGAGCTCTGGGGCCAACGTCCTGACTTTC.

This clonotype occurred a few times. This chain uses TRBV4-2 with TRBJ2-5; TRBD1 matches 10 bases. J was trimmed by 5 bases and V by 3 bases; bases with no gene match: 9. The CDR3 loop spans 16 amino acids. CDR1 is LGHNA and CDR2 is YNFKEQ in the germline V gene. DNA of the CDR3: TGTGCCAGCAGCCATGCCGGGGGACAGGGGTTGGAGACCCAGTACTTC. This sequence encodes CASSHAGGQGLETQYF.